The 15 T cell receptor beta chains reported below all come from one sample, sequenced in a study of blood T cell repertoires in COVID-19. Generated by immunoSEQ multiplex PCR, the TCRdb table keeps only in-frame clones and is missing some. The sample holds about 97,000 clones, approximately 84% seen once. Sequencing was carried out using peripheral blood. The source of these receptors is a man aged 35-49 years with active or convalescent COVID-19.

CDR3 nucleotides: TGCAGCGTTGACAAAATGAACACTGAAGCTTTCTTT. Translating gives CSVDKMNTEAFF. The rearrangement links TRBV29-1 to TRBJ1-1, with D unresolved. The CDR3 has 12 residues. The V end was cut by 3 bases, the J end by 0 bases, with 5 bases between. CDR1 is SQVTM, CDR2 ANQGSEA, per germline.

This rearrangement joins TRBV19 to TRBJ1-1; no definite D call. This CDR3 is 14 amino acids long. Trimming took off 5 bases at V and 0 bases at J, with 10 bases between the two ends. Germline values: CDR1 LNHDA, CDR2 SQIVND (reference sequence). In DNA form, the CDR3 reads TGTGCCAGTAGTCATATCGGGGTGAACACTGAAGCTTTCTTT. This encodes CASSHIGVNTEAFF.

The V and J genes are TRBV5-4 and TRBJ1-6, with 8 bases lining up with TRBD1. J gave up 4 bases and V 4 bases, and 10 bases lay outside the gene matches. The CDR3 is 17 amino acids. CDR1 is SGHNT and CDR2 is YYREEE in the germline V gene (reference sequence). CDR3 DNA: TGTGCCAGCAGCCCGTACCCGACAGGGGATTATAATTCACCCCTCCACTTT. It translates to CASSPYPTGDYNSPLHF.

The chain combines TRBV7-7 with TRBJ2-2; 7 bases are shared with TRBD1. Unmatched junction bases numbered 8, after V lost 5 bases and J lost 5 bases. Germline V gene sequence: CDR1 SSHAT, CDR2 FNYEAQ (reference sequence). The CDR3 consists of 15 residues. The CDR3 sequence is CASSLDRASTGELFF. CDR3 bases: TGTGCCAGCAGCCTCGACAGGGCATCAACCGGGGAGCTGTTTTTT. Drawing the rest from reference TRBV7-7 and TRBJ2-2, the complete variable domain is GAGVSQSPRYKVTKRGQDVTLRCDPISSHATLYWYQQALGQGPEFLTYFNYEAQPDKSGLPSDRFSAERPEGSISTLTIQRTEQRDSAMYRCASSLDRASTGELFFGEGSRLTVL.

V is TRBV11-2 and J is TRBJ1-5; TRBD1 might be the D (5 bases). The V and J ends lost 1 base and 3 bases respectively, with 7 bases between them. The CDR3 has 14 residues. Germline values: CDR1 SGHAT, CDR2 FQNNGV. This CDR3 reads CASSLGQPNQPQHF. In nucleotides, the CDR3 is TGTGCCAGCAGCTTAGGACAGCCCAATCAGCCCCAGCATTTT.

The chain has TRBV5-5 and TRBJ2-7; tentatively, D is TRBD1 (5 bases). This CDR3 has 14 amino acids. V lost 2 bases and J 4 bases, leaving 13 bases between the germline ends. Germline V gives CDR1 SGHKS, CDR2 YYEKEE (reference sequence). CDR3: CASSLVDRLYEQYF. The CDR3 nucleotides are TGTGCCAGCAGCTTAGTAGACAGACTTTACGAGCAGTACTTC.

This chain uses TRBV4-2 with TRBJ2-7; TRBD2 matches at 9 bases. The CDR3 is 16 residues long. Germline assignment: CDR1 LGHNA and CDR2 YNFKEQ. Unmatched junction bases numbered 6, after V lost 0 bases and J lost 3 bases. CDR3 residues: CASSQEVAGVFYEQYF. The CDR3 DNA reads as TGTGCCAGCAGCCAAGAGGTAGCGGGGGTCTTCTACGAGCAGTACTTC.

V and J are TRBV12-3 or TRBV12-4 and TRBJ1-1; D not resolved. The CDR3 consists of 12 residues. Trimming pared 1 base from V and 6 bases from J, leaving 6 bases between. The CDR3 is CASSLGPSEAFF. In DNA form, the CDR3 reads TGTGCCAGCAGTTTAGGGCCCTCTGAAGCTTTCTTT.

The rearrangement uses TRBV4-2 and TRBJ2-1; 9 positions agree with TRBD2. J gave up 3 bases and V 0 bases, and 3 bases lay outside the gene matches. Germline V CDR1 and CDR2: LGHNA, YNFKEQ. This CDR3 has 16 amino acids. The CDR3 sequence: CASSQEPSGVYNEQFF. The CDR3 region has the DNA TGTGCCAGCAGCCAAGAGCCTAGCGGGGTCTACAATGAGCAGTTCTTC.

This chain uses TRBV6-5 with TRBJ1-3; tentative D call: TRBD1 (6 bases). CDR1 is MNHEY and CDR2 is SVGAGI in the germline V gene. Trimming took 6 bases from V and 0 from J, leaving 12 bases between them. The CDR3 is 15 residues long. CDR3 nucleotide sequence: TGTGCCAGCAGAGAGACAGGAGGCTCTGGAAACACCATATATTTT. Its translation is CASRETGGSGNTIYF.

CDR3 nucleotides: TGTGCCAGCAGCCTAAAGACTAGCGGGGCGGGGGCAGATACGCAGTATTTT. Protein sequence: CASSLKTSGAGADTQYF. The chain recombines TRBV5-4 with TRBJ2-3; 11 bases match TRBD2. V lost 4 bases and J lost 4; bases outside the gene matches: 11. There are 17 residues in the CDR3. Germline V gene lookup returns CDR1 SGHNT and CDR2 YYREEE (reference sequence).

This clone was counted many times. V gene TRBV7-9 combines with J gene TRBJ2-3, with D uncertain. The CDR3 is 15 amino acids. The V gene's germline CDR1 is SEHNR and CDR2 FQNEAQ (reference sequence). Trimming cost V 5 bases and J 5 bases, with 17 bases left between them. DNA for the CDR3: TGTGCCAGCAGCCCACCCTTCAGGCTGGGAGATACGCAGTATTTT. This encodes CASSPPFRLGDTQYF.

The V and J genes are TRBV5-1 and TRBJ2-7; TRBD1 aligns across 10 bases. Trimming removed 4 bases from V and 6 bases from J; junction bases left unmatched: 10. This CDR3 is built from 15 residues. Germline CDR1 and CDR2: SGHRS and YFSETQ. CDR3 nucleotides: TGCGCCAGCAGCGAGCAACCGGGACAGGGGTTCGAGCAGTACTTC. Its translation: CASSEQPGQGFEQYF.

The CDR3 DNA sequence: TGTGCCAGCAGTTTTCCGACAGGGCGGAGCTCCTACGAGCAGTACTTC. Protein: CASSFPTGRSSYEQYF. V gene TRBV28 combines with J gene TRBJ2-7; the match to TRBD1 covers 7 bases. From germline, CDR1 is MDHEN and CDR2 SYDVKM. The CDR3 is 16 amino acids. The trim removed 3 bases at V and 0 bases at J, leaving 8 bases unmatched. The full variable domain, completed using reference TRBV28 and TRBJ2-7, is DVKVTQSSRYLVKRTGEKVFLECVQDMDHENMFWYRQDPGLGLRLIYFSYDVKMKEKGDIPEGYSVSREKKERFSLILESASTNQTSMYLCASSFPTGRSSYEQYFGPGTRLTVT.

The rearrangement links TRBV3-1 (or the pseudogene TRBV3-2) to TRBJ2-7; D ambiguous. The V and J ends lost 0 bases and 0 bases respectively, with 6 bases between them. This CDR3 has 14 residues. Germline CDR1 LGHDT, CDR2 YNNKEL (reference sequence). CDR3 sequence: CASSQDTHSYEQYF. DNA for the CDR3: TGTGCCAGCAGCCAAGATACACACTCCTACGAGCAGTACTTC.